This TCR beta chain was sequenced in a study of Ad26.COV2.S vaccination and SARS-CoV-2 variants. Study-level information: Ad26.COV2.S arm of COV1001 included the donor. Ad26.COV2.S, an intramuscular injection, was given once or twice 56 days apart.

Method: immunoSEQ multiplex PCR; TCRdb's copy keeps in-frame clones and lacks some. The sample lists about 350,000 clones, about 89% occurring once. Trimming shortened V by 0 bases and J by 8 bases, and 19 bases separated the two germline ends. The CDR3 consists of 17 residues. Germline V CDR1 and CDR2: LGHNA, YNFKEQ. Treatment denoted: over 15 received Ad26.COV2.S at low or high dose, single or two shots; a few received placebo; per-sample allocation not given. Specimen acquisition occurred on day 63 following the initial vaccine or placebo injection. An 18-55-year-old adult in Boston served as donor.

The clonotype originates from a person aged 18-65 years who received the Ad26.COV2.S COVID-19 vaccine or a placebo. This specimen was peripheral blood, taken in a trial of Ad26.COV2.S vaccine versus placebo. The chain uses TRBV4-2 and TRBJ1-4; no firm D call. The CDR3 sequence: CASSQDPLSGYEEKLFF. The CDR3 DNA sequence: TGTGCCAGCAGCCAAGATCCATTGTCCGGGTATGAAGAAAAACTGTTTTTT.